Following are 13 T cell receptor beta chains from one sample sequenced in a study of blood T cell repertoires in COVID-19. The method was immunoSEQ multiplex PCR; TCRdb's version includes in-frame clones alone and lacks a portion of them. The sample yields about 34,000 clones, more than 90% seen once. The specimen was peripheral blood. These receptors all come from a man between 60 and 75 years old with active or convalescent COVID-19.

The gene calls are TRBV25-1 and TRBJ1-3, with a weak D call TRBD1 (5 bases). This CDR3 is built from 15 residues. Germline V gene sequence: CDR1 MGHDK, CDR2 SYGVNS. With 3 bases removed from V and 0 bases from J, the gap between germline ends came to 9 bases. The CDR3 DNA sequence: TGTGCCAGCAGTGACGTTAGGGGCTCTGGAAACACCATATATTTT. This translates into CASSDVRGSGNTIYF.

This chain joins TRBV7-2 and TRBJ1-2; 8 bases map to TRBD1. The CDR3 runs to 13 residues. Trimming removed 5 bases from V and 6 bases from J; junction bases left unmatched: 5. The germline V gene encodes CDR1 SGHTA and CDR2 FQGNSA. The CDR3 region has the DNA TGTGCCAGCAGCCTGACAGGGGTGGATGGCTACACCTTC. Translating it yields CASSLTGVDGYTF.

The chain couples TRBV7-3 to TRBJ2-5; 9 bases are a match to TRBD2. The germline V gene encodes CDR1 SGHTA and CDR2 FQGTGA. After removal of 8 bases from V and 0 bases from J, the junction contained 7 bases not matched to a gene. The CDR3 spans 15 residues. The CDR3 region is CASRLAVRYQETQYF. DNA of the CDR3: TGTGCCAGCCGACTAGCGGTTAGGTACCAAGAGACCCAGTACTTC. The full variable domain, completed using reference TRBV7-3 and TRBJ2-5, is GAGVSQTPSNKVTEKGKYVELRCDPISGHTALYWYRQSLGQGPEFLIYFQGTGAADDSGLPNDRFFAVRPEGSVSTLKIQRTERGDSAVYLCASRLAVRYQETQYFGPGTRLLVL.

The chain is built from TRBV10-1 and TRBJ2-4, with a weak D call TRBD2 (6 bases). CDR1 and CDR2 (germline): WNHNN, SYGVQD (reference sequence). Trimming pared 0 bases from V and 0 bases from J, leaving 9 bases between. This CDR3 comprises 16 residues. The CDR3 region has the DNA TGCGCCAGCAGTGAGTCGGGAGGACTAGCCAAAAACATTCAGTACTTC. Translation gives CASSESGGLAKNIQYF.

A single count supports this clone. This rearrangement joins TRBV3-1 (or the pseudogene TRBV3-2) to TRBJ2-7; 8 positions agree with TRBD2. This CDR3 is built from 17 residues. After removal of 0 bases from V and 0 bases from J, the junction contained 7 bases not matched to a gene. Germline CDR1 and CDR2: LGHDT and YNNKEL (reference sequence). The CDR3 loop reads CASSQDMLAGDSYEQYF. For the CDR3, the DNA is TGTGCCAGCAGCCAAGATATGCTAGCGGGTGACTCCTACGAGCAGTACTTC.

The CDR3 sequence is CASSSFLAGNYNEQFF. The CDR3 DNA is TGTGCCAGCAGTTCCTTCCTAGCGGGGAACTACAATGAGCAGTTCTTC. The gene calls are TRBV27 and TRBJ2-1; TRBD2 aligns across 9 bases. The CDR3 length is 16 residues. From germline, CDR1 is MNHEY and CDR2 SMNVEV (reference sequence). The V segment lost 4 bases and the J segment 3 bases; nucleotides outside the gene matches: 7.

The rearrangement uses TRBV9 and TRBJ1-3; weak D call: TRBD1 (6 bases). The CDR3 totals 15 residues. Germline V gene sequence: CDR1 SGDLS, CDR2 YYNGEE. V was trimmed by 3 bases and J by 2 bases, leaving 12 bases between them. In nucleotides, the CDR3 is TGTGCCAGCAGCGGACACAGGGAAACTGGAAACACCATATATTTT. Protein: CASSGHRETGNTIYF. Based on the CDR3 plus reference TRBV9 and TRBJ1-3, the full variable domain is DSGVTQTPKHLITATGQRVTLRCSPRSGDLSVYWYQQSLDQGLQFLIQYYNGEERAKGNILERFSAQQFPDLHSELNLSSLELGDSALYFCASSGHRETGNTIYFGEGSWLTVV.

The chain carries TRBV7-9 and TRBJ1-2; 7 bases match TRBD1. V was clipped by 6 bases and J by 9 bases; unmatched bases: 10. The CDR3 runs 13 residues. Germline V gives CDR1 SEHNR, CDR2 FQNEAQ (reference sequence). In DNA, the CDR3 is TGTGCCAGCAGGGGTACAGGGGATATCCGCTACACCTTC. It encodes CASRGTGDIRYTF. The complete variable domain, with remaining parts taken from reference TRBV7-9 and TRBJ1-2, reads DTGVSQNPRHKITKRGQNVTFRCDPISEHNRLYWYRQTLGQGPEFLTYFQNEAQLEKSRLLSDRFSAERPKGSFSTLEIQRTEQGDSAMYLCASRGTGDIRYTFGSGTRLTVV.

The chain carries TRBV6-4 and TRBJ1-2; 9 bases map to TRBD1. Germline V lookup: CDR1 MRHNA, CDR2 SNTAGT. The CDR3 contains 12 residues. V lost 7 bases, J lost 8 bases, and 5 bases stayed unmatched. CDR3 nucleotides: TGTGCCAGCACTGGACAGGGGTGGGGCTACACCTTC. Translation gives CASTGQGWGYTF.

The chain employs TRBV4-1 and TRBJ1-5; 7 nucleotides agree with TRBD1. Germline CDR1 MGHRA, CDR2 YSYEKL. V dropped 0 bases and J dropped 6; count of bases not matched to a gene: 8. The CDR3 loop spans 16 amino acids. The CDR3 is CASSQERQGGGQPQHF. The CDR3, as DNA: TGCGCCAGCAGCCAAGAGAGACAGGGAGGAGGTCAGCCCCAGCATTTT.

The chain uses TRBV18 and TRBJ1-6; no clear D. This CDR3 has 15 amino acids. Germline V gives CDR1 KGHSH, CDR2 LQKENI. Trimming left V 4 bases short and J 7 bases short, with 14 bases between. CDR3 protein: CASSLSTALNSPLHF. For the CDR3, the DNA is TGTGCCAGCTCACTATCCACCGCCCTAAATTCACCCCTCCACTTT.

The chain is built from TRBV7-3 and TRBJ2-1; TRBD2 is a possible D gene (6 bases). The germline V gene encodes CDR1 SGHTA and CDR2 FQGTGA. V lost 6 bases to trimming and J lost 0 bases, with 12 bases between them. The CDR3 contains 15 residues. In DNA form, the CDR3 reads TGTGCCAGCAGGCCCCACGGGAGCTCCTACAATGAGCAGTTCTTC. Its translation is CASRPHGSSYNEQFF.

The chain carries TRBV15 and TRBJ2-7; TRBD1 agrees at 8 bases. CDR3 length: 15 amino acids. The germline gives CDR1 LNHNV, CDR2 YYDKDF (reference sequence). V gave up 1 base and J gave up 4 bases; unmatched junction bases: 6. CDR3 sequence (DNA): TGTGCCACCAGCAGAGGGGCAGGACAGGGTTACGAGCAGTACTTC. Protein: CATSRGAGQGYEQYF.